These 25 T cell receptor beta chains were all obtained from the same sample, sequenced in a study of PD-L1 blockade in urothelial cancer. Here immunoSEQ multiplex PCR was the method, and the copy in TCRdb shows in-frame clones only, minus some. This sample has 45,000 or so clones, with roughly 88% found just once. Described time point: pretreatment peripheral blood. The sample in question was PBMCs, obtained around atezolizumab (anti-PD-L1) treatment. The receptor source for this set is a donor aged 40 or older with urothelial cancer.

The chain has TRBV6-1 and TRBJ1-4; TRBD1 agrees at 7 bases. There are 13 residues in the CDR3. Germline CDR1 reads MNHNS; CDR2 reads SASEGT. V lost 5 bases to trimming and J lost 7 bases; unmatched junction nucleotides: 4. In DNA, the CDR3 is TGTGCCAGCAGTTCAGACAGGGCTGAAAAACTGTTTTTT. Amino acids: CASSSDRAEKLFF.

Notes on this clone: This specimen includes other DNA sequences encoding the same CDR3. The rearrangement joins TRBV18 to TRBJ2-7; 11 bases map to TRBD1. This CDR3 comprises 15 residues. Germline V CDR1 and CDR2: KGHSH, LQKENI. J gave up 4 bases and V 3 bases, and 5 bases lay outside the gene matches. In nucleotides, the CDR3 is TGTGCCAGCTCACCGCCCGGACAGGGGGCATACGAGCAGTACTTC. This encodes CASSPPGQGAYEQYF. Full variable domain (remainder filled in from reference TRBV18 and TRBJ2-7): NAGVMQNPRHLVRRRGQEARLRCSPMKGHSHVYWYRQLPEEGLKFMVYLQKENIIDESGMPKERFSAEFPKEGPSILRIQQVVRGDSAAYFCASSPPGQGAYEQYFGPGTRLTVT.

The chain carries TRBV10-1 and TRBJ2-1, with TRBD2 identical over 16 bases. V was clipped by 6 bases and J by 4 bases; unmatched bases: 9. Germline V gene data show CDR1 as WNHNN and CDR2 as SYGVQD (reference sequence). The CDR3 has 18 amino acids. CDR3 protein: CASSSGTSGRAGYNEQFF. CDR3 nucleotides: TGCGCCAGCAGCTCAGGGACTAGCGGGAGGGCCGGTTACAATGAGCAGTTCTTC.

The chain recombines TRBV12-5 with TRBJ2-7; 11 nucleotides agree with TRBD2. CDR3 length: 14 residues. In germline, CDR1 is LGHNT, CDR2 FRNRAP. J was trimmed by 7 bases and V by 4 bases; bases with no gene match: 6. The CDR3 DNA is TGTGCTAGTGGTTCCTCGGGACTAGCGGTTGAGCAGTACTTC. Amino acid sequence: CASGSSGLAVEQYF.

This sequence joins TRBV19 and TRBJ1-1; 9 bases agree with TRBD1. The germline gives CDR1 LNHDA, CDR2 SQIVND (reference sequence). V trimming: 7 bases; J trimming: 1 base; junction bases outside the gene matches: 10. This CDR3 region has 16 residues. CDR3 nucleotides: TGTGCCAGTACCCGGGGGACAGGGAGGGGGAACACTGAAGCTTTCTTT. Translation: CASTRGTGRGNTEAFF.

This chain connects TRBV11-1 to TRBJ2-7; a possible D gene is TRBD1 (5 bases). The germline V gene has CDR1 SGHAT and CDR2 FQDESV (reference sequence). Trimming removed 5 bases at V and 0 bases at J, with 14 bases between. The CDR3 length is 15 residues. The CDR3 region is CASSPWGPSSYEQYF. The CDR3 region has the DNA TGTGCCAGCAGCCCCTGGGGCCCCAGCTCCTACGAGCAGTACTTC.

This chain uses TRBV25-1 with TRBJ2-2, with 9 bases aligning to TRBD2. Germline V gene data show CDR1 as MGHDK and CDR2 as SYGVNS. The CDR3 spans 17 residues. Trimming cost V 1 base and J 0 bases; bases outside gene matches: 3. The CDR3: CASSELAGGPNTGELFF. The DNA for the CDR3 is TGTGCCAGCAGTGAATTGGCGGGAGGGCCGAACACCGGGGAGCTGTTTTTT. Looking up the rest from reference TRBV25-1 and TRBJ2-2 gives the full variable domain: EADIYQTPRYLVIGTGKKITLECSQTMGHDKMYWYQQDPGMELHLIHYSYGVNSTEKGDLSSESTVSRIRTEHFPLTLESARPSHTSQYLCASSELAGGPNTGELFFGEGSRLTVL.

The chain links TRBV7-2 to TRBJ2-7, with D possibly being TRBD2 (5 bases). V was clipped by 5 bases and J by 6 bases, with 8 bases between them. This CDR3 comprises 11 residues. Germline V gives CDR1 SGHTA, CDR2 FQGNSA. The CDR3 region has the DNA TGTGCCAGCAGCCCTCGGGGCGAGCAGTACTTC. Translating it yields CASSPRGEQYF.

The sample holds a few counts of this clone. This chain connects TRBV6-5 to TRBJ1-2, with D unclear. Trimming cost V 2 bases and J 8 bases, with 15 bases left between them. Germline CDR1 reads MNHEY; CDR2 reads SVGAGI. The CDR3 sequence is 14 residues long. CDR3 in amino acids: CASSYARGERGYTF. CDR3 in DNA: TGTGCCAGCAGTTACGCCCGGGGTGAGAGAGGCTACACCTTC.

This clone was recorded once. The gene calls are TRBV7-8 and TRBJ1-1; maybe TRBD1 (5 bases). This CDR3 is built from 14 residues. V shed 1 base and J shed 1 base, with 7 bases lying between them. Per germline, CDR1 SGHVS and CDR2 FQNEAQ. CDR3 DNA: TGTGCCAGCAGCTTAGGCGGGGGGAACACTGAAGCTTTCTTT. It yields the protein CASSLGGGNTEAFF.

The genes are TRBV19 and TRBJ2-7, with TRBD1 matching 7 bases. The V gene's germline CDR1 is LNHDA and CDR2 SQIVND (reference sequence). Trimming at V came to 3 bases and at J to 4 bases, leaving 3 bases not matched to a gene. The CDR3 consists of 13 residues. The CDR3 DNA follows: TGTGCCAGTAGTATCACCAGGGGGTACGAGCAGTACTTC. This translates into CASSITRGYEQYF.

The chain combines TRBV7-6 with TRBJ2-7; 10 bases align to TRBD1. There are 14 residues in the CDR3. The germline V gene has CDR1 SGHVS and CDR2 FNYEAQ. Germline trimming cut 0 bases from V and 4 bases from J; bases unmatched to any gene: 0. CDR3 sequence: CASSLAGQGYEQYF. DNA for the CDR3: TGTGCCAGCAGCTTAGCGGGACAGGGGTACGAGCAGTACTTC.

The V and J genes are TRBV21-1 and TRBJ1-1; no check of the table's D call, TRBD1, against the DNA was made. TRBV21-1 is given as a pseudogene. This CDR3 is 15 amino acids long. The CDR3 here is CASSKGGTGRTEAFF. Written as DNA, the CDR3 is TGTGCCAGCAGCAAAGGCGGGACAGGGAGGACTGAAGCTTTCTTT.

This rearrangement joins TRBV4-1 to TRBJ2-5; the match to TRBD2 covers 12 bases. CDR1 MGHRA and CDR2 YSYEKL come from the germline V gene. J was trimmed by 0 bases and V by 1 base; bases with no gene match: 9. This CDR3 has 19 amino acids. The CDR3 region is CASSQGGASGREYQETQYF. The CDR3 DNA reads TGCGCCAGCAGCCAAGGGGGGGCTAGCGGGAGGGAGTACCAAGAGACCCAGTACTTC.

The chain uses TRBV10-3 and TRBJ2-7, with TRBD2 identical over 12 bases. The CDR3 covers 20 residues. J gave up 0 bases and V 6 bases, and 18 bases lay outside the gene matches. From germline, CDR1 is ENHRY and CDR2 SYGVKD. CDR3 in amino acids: CAISRDRTGLAGGSSYEQYF. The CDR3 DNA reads TGTGCCATCAGCCGGGACAGGACGGGGCTAGCGGGAGGGAGCTCCTACGAGCAGTACTTC.

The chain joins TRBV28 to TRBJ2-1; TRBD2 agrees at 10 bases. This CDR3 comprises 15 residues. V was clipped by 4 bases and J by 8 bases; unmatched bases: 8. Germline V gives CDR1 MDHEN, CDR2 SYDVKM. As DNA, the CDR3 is TGTGCCAGCAGTTCGGGAGCGGGAGGGAGGGATGAGCAGTTCTTC. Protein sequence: CASSSGAGGRDEQFF.

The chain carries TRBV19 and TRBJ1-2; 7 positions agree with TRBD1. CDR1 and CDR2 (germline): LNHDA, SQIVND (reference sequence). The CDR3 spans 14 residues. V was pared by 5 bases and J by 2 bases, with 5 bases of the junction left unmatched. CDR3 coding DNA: TGTGCCAGTAGTGCCCAGGGGGTCAACTATGGCTACACCTTC. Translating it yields CASSAQGVNYGYTF.

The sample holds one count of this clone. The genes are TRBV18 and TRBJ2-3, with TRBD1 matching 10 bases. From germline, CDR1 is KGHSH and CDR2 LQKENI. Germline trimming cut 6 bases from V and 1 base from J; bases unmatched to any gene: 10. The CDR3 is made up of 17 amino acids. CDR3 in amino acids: CASSLGPGTGGTDTQYF. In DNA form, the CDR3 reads TGTGCCAGCTCCCTGGGCCCCGGGACAGGGGGCACAGATACGCAGTATTTT.

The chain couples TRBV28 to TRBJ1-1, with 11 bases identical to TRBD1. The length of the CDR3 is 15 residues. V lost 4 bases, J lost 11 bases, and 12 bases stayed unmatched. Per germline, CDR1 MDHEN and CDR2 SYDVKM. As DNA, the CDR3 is TGTGCCAGCAGTTCATCCGGGACAGGGGGGTCGACGGCTTTCTTT. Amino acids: CASSSSGTGGSTAFF.

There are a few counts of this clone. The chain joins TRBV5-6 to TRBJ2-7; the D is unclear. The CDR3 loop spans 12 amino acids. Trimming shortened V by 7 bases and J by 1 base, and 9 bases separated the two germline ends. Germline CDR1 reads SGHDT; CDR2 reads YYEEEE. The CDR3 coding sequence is TGTGCCAGCTCGAGGCAATCCTACGAGCAGTACTTC. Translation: CASSRQSYEQYF.

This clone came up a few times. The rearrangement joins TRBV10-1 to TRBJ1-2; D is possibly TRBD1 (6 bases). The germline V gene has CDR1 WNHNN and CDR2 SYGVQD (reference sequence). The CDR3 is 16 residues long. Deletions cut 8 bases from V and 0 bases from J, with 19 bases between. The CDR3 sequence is CASPRTARGANYGYTF. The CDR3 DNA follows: TGCGCCAGCCCACGGACAGCGCGGGGGGCTAACTATGGCTACACCTTC.

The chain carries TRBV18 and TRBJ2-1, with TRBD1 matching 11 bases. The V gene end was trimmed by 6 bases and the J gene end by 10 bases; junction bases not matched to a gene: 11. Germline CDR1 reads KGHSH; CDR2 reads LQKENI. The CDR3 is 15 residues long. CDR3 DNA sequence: TGTGCCAGCTCCCTAGGACAGGGGGCGCCGGGGGAGCAGTTCTTC. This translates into CASSLGQGAPGEQFF.

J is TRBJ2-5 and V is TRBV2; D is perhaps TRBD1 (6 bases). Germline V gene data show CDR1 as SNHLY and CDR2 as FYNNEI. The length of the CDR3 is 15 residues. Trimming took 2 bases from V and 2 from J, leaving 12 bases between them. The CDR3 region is CASSEILGQQETQYF. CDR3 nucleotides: TGTGCCAGCAGTGAAATACTGGGACAACAAGAGACCCAGTACTTC.

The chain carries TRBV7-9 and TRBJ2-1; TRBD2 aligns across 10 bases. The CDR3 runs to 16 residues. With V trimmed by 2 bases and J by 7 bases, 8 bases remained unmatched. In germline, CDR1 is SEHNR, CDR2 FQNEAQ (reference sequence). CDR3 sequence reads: CASSLIPSGSLNEQFF. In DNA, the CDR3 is TGTGCCAGCAGCTTAATACCTAGCGGGAGTTTGAATGAGCAGTTCTTC.

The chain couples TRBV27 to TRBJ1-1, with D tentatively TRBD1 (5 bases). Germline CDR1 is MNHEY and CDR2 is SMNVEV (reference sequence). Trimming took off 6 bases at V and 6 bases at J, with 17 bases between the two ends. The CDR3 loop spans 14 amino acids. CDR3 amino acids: CASSTTTGGSEAFF. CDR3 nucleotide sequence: TGTGCCAGCAGCACCACGACGGGGGGGTCTGAAGCTTTCTTT.